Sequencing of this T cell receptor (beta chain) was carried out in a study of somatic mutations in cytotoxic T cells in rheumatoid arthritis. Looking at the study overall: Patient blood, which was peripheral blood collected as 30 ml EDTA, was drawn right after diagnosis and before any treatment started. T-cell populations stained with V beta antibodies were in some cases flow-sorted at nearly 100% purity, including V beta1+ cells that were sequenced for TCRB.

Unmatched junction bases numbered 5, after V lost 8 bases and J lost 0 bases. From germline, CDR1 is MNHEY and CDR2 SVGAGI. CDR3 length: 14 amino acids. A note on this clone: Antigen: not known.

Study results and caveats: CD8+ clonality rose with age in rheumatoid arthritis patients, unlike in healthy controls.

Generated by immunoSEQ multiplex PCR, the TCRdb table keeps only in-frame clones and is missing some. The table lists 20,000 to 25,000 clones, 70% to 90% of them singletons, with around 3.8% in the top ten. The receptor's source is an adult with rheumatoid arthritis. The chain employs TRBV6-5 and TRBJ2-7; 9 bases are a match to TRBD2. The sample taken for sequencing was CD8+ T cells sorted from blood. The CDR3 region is CASRPSGDSYEQYF. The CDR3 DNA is TGTGCCAGCCGTCCTAGCGGGGACTCCTACGAGCAGTACTTC.